These 3 T cell receptor beta chains share one sample of origin, sequenced in a study of T cell responses to AZD1222 COVID-19 vaccine. This table comes from immunoSEQ multiplex PCR, and its TCRdb copy is limited to in-frame clones, with some not included. The sample lists around 130,000 clones, roughly 90% occurring once. The sequencing used peripheral blood, collected on day 0 of AZD1222 vaccination. These TCRs come from an adult in good health.

This clone has a single count. The chain is built from TRBV20-1 and TRBJ1-5; tentative D call: TRBD1 (6 bases). Trimming left V 3 bases short and J 4 bases short, with 13 bases between. The CDR3 has 14 residues. Germline V gives CDR1 DFQATT, CDR2 SNEGSKA (reference sequence). CDR3 DNA sequence: TGCAGTGCTAGTGCCCAGGGGTATAATCAGCCCCAGCATTTT. Amino acid sequence: CSASAQGYNQPQHF.

The chain links TRBV18 to TRBJ2-3, with TRBD1 matching over 7 bases. The germline V gene has CDR1 KGHSH and CDR2 LQKENI. The CDR3 is 15 amino acids. The trim removed 3 bases at V and 0 bases at J, leaving 3 bases unmatched. The CDR3: CASSPGQTSTDTQYF. The CDR3, as DNA: TGTGCCAGCTCACCGGGACAGACAAGCACAGATACGCAGTATTTT. The full variable domain, with the rest looked up from reference TRBV18 and TRBJ2-3, is NAGVMQNPRHLVRRRGQEARLRCSPMKGHSHVYWYRQLPEEGLKFMVYLQKENIIDESGMPKERFSAEFPKEGPSILRIQQVVRGDSAAYFCASSPGQTSTDTQYFGPGTRLTVL.

The J gene is TRBJ1-2, the V gene TRBV15; the D gene is possibly TRBD1 (6 bases). CDR3 size: 16 residues. CDR1 LNHNV and CDR2 YYDKDF come from the germline V gene (reference sequence). The ends were cut back, 5 bases at V and 6 bases at J, with 22 bases in the middle. In DNA form, the CDR3 reads TGTGCCACCAGCCTTCCTGACAGGCCTGGGCACGATGGCTACACCTTC. This translates into CATSLPDRPGHDGYTF.